The TCR beta chain under discussion was sequenced for a study of T cell responses to AZD1222 COVID-19 vaccine listed by TCRdb under 2021. A note on the overall study: TCR sequencing was performed for 230 to 250 trial participants, of whom around 200 were given two doses of AZD1222 and around 26 were given two doses of MenACWY control vaccine. Trial participants were enrolled by age into subgroups of 18-55, 56-69 and 70-plus years, and around 140, 26 and 57 TCR-sequenced participants, respectively, were included in these subgroups.

The CDR3 has 15 amino acids, counting the end cysteine and phenylalanine. The entry retains the CDR3 DNA only, 45 bases that are in frame from base 1. Germline trimming amounts to 1 base on V and 4 bases on J, with 3 as the count of junction bases outside the gene matches. The germline V gene encodes CDR1 SGHTA and CDR2 FQGNSA. The time point label, as the study defines it: baseline before first vaccination. The treatment or condition label of this sample denotes: meningococcal conjugate vaccine given as trial control. Vaccinee samples were obtained from the UK trials COV001 and COV002, which included a single-blind randomized controlled phase 2/3 trial of AZD1222 (ChAdOx1 nCoV-19) in healthy adults. Trial participant PBMC samples were collected at day 0 and day 28 after the second dose for TCRbeta chain sequencing. The CDR3 regions of human TCRbeta chains were analyzed by immunosequencing. Under the source paper's analysis protocol: Repertoire TCRs were checked for matches against a reference library of SARS-CoV-2-specific TCRs that had been generated using the MIRA antigen-specificity platform. Breadth was defined as the fraction of unique TCRs that were SARS-CoV-2-associated. Depth was defined as the fraction of total T cells that were SARS-CoV-2-associated. Using the MIRA data, each spike-specific TCR was mapped to the spike region that the TCR reacts to and placed in a CD4 or CD8 class. Log10-transformed breadth and depth values were compared by one-way ANOVA with Sidak's multiple comparisons tests. This is the immuneACCESS table as TCRdb keeps it, with only in-frame sequences that have V and J called. A part of the clones is gone; compared with another copy, unresolved V genes explain less than half, and the rest is unexplained. That table supplies the V and J calls and clone size; D and trimming were determined from the DNA. For this sample the table gives 150,000 or so clones, of which about 86% were detected only once. The ten largest clones represent about 5% of the sample.

As regards this clone: The antigen it binds to is not known. No quality values exist for individual bases; no much larger clone is one base distant.

Points the paper makes about the study in general: Reportedly, close to half of the unique spike-specific TCRs recognized epitopes lying outside the regions that are mutated in the B.1.351 and B.1.1.7 variants. Because no day 14 peak-response samples were available, repertoires were characterized only after the peak T cell response. Only five to seven AZD1222 recipients were SARS-CoV-2 seropositive at baseline, limiting conclusions about previously exposed vaccinees. CD4 TCRs associated with the vaccine covered the entire spike protein, and the dominant responses were in regions 160-218 and 743-854. The 56-69-year group was small, and its depth increase did not reach significance, likely because of low power. After two AZD1222 doses, both the breadth and the depth of spike-specific TCRs were significantly higher than at day 0 and than in MenACWY recipients. Participants were mostly white British and included more females than males, and it was suggested by the authors that clonal diversity may have been underestimated.

The TCR originated in an adult in good health. The sample here was peripheral blood, taken on day 0 of MenACWY control vaccination. The chain is assembled from TRBV7-2 and TRBJ2-1, with 8 bases in between that match TRBD2. CDR3 loop: CASSLVGGDYNEQFF. The bases are TGTGCCAGCAGCTTAGTCGGGGGGGATTACAATGAGCAGTTCTTC.